This T cell receptor (beta chain) was profiled in a study of T cells in Graves' hyperthyroidism and ophthalmopathy. Study results and limitations: Stable hyperthyroidism was separated from ophthalmopathy by a model based on 13 V-J features.

Of note for this clonotype: Its antigen is not known.

Researchers amplified the TCR beta CDR3 regions from RNA transcripts. The study used the HTBI primer set for a first-round RT-PCR of the TCR CDR3. Using its own MiXCR run on the multiplex PCR reads, TCRdb lists one record per CDR3 protein. The sample contains approximately 600,000 distinct CDR3 sequences, around 20% of which appear only once. The sample consisted of blood. The sequence was collected from a young man with Graves' ophthalmopathy.

The CDR3 region has the DNA TGTGCCAGTAGTACCCCGGGACAACAGGAAAAACTGTTTTTT. Its protein product is CASSTPGQQEKLFF. The chain carries TRBV19 and TRBJ1-4, with D possibly being TRBD1 (6 bases). CDR3 size: 14 residues. V dropped 4 bases and J dropped 8 bases, with 14 bases sitting between them. Germline CDR1 and CDR2: LNHDA and SQIVND (reference sequence).